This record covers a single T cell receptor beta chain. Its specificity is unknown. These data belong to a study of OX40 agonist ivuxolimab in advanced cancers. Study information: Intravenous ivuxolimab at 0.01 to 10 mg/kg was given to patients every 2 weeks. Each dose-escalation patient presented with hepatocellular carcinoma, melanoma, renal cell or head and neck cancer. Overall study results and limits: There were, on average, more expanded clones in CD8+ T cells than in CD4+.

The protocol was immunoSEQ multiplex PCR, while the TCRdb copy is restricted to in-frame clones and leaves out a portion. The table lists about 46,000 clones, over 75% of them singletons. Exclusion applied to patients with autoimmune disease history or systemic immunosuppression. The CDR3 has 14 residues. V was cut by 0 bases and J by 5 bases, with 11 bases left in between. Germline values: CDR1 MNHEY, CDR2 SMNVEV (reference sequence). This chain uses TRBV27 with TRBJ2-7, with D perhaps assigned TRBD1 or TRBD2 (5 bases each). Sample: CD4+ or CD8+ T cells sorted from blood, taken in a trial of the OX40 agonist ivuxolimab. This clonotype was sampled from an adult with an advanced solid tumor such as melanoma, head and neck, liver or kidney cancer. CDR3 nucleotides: TGTGCCAGCAGTTTATCGATCAGGGACCACGAGCAGTACTTC. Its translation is CASSLSIRDHEQYF.